A selection of T cell receptor beta chains follows, all from one sample in a study of long-term antiretroviral therapy in people with HIV. Clones were read by immunoSEQ multiplex PCR, and TCRdb kept only the in-frame ones, dropping some. The sample comprises just under 35,000 clones, approximately 84% of which are singletons, and around 4.6% rests with the top ten. Material: unsorted PBMCs, obtained roughly 2.9 years before starting antiretroviral therapy. Every receptor here comes from a woman aged 30 to 39 with HIV. Each CDR3 is given without its conserved first and last residue. Each record gives: CDR3 protein, D gene, clone size, V gene, J gene. The D gene is left open where the match is weak. Clone size is not always given. Where it is, it says once, few, many or a class for expanded clones.

CDR3aa: AISDSGTSPSGELF
d_gene: TRBD2
abundance: NA
v_gene: TRBV10-3
j_gene: TRBJ2-2

CDR3aa: ASSSTSGGRDEQF
d_gene: TRBD2
abundance: medium-sized
v_gene: TRBV13
j_gene: TRBJ2-1

CDR3aa: ASSSTGLNIYEQY
d_gene: TRBD2
abundance: NA
v_gene: TRBV5-1
j_gene: TRBJ2-7

CDR3aa: ASSPAGGGRAF
d_gene: NA
abundance: NA
v_gene: TRBV7-3
j_gene: TRBJ1-1

CDR3aa: ASSPGGLGIRETQY
d_gene: TRBD2
abundance: NA
v_gene: TRBV6-6
j_gene: TRBJ2-5

CDR3aa: ASSYETGQETQY
d_gene: TRBD1
abundance: NA
v_gene: TRBV5-1
j_gene: TRBJ2-5

CDR3aa: ASSLGQITDTQY
d_gene: NA
abundance: once
v_gene: TRBV5-1
j_gene: TRBJ2-3

CDR3aa: ASRQRGLGEQF
d_gene: TRBD2
abundance: once
v_gene: TRBV10-2
j_gene: TRBJ2-1

CDR3aa: AISEAGRVDEQF
d_gene: TRBD2
abundance: NA
v_gene: TRBV10-3
j_gene: TRBJ2-1

CDR3aa: ASSIPGIHTGELF
d_gene: NA
abundance: NA
v_gene: TRBV19
j_gene: TRBJ2-2

CDR3aa: ASGPLQGPGNSPLH
d_gene: NA
abundance: NA
v_gene: TRBV11-2
j_gene: TRBJ1-6

CDR3aa: ATSRDRGIEQY
d_gene: TRBD1
abundance: NA
v_gene: TRBV19
j_gene: TRBJ2-7

CDR3aa: ASSLDPRTGGFNSPLH
d_gene: TRBD1
abundance: NA
v_gene: TRBV11-2
j_gene: TRBJ1-6

CDR3aa: ASRRDTLNYGYT
d_gene: NA
abundance: NA
v_gene: TRBV19
j_gene: TRBJ1-2

CDR3aa: ASIHRGGFRTEAF
d_gene: NA
abundance: NA
v_gene: TRBV2
j_gene: TRBJ1-1

CDR3aa: ASSRRGDSGNTIY
d_gene: NA
abundance: NA
v_gene: TRBV4-2
j_gene: TRBJ1-3

CDR3aa: ASSTNGIPNHGYT
d_gene: NA
abundance: NA
v_gene: TRBV19
j_gene: TRBJ1-2

CDR3aa: SVLVRGRNAEAF
d_gene: TRBD1
abundance: NA
v_gene: TRBV29-1
j_gene: TRBJ1-1

CDR3aa: ASQGGAGQGSPLH
d_gene: TRBD1
abundance: NA
v_gene: TRBV5-1
j_gene: TRBJ1-6